This T cell receptor (beta chain) was captured by sequencing in a study of siplizumab effects on memory and regulatory T cells. Trimming removed 7 bases from V and 0 bases from J, with 9 bases in between. Per germline, CDR1 LNHDA and CDR2 SQIVND (reference sequence). The CDR3 covers 13 residues. TCRdb keeps only in-frame clones here, not all; method: immunoSEQ multiplex PCR. The sample holds 90,000 to 120,000 clones, around 94% seen once. Study outcomes and limitations: Naive T cells appeared more varied than memory cells and looked like key alloresponse contributors.

A remark on this clone: No antigen is known for it.

The chain employs TRBV19 and TRBJ1-1; D uncertain. The sequencing input was Tregs sorted from blood. This TCR was recovered from a human donor in good health. Here the CDR3 DNA reads TGTGCCAGTATTACGGGAATGAACACTGAAGCTTTCTTT. Translation gives CASITGMNTEAFF.